This passage covers 25 T cell receptor beta chains from one sample sequenced in a study of blood T cell repertoires in COVID-19. Produced via immunoSEQ multiplex PCR; TCRdb's table is partial and in-frame only. The table has approximately 300,000 clones, 90% seen once. The sequencing sample was made of peripheral blood. The source of these receptors is a woman younger than 45 with COVID-19, enrolled during active disease.

The chain has TRBV19 and TRBJ1-5; D might be TRBD1 (5 bases). V dropped 6 bases and J dropped 2 bases, with 23 bases sitting between them. This CDR3 is built from 18 residues. CDR1 is LNHDA, CDR2 SQIVND, per germline (reference sequence). In nucleotides, the CDR3 is TGTGCCAGTAGCGCGGGACTTTTCGTCCATAGCGGCAATCAGCCCCAGCATTTT. Translating gives CASSAGLFVHSGNQPQHF.

The CDR3 DNA follows: TGTGCCAGCTCACCGGGAAGCAGGGTGAACACTGAAGCTTTCTTT. Protein sequence: CASSPGSRVNTEAFF. This chain joins TRBV18 and TRBJ1-1; weak D call: TRBD1 (5 bases). Trimming took 3 bases from V and 0 from J, leaving 11 bases between them. The CDR3 covers 15 residues. Germline assignment: CDR1 KGHSH and CDR2 LQKENI.

This chain joins TRBV25-1 and TRBJ2-7, with D possibly matching TRBD2 (7 bases). Trimming cost V 2 bases and J 7 bases, with 24 bases left between them. The CDR3 runs 17 residues. CDR1 MGHDK and CDR2 SYGVNS come from the germline V gene. The CDR3 DNA is TGTGCCAGCAGTGAACCCTCGGGGGCGGGAGCTAGGAGAGAGCAGTACTTC. It codes for CASSEPSGAGARREQYF.

The chain couples TRBV30 to TRBJ2-2; TRBD1 matches at 8 bases. The germline CDR1 and CDR2 sequences are GTSNPN and SVGIG (reference sequence). The V segment lost 3 bases and the J segment 4 bases; nucleotides outside the gene matches: 7. The CDR3 totals 15 residues. Here the CDR3 DNA reads TGTGCCTGGAGCGAGGACAGGGCGCTCACCGGGGAGCTGTTTTTT. This sequence encodes CAWSEDRALTGELFF.

J is TRBJ2-5 and V is TRBV7-2, with 7 nucleotides matching TRBD2. Germline-derived CDR1 and CDR2 are SGHTA and FQGNSA. There are 16 residues in the CDR3. The ends lost 3 bases at V and 0 bases at J; junction bases unmatched: 7. The CDR3 loop reads CASSLGGTTYQETQYF. CDR3 DNA: TGTGCCAGCAGCTTGGGGGGGACTACGTACCAAGAGACCCAGTACTTC.

The chain has TRBV10-1 and TRBJ2-2; unclear D gene. The CDR3 totals 13 residues. CDR1 is WNHNN and CDR2 is SYGVQD in the germline V gene (reference sequence). V was pared by 8 bases and J by 0 bases, with 7 bases between. The CDR3 region is CASGRSNTGELFF. The DNA of the CDR3 is TGCGCCAGCGGCCGCTCGAACACCGGGGAGCTGTTTTTT.

This clone was counted once. V usage is TRBV28 and J usage is TRBJ2-7, with 12 positions matching TRBD1. This CDR3 is 14 amino acids long. V lost 6 bases, J lost 4 bases, and 4 bases stayed unmatched. The germline gives CDR1 MDHEN, CDR2 SYDVKM. This chain's CDR3 is CASSRDRGRYEQYF. In DNA form, the CDR3 reads TGTGCCAGCAGCAGGGACAGGGGGCGGTACGAGCAGTACTTC.

J is TRBJ2-1 and V is TRBV9; 8 bases align to TRBD1. Germline CDR1 and CDR2: SGDLS and YYNGEE. V shed 4 bases, J shed 3 bases, and the junction held 9 bases outside the gene matches. CDR3 length: 16 residues. The DNA of the CDR3 is TGTGCCAGCAGCTTCAGTGGACAGGGTCGCTACAATGAGCAGTTCTTC. Residues: CASSFSGQGRYNEQFF.

This clone was counted once. The CDR3 loop is CASSPIQGNAKNIQYF. CDR3 nucleotides: TGTGCCAGCAGCCCTATACAGGGAAATGCCAAAAACATTCAGTACTTC. The chain carries TRBV3-1 (or the pseudogene TRBV3-2) and TRBJ2-4; a weak D match, TRBD1 (6 bases). Germline values: CDR1 LGHDT, CDR2 YNNKEL (reference sequence). V dropped 4 bases and J dropped 1 base, with 14 bases sitting between them. There are 16 residues in the CDR3.

The chain is built from TRBV6-5 and TRBJ2-2, with TRBD2 matching 10 bases. The CDR3 has 15 residues. Trimming cost V 7 bases and J 2 bases; bases outside gene matches: 4. Germline CDR1 and CDR2: MNHEY and SVGAGI. This CDR3 is CASTLAGANTGELFF. Here the CDR3 DNA reads TGTGCCAGCACCCTAGCGGGAGCTAACACCGGGGAGCTGTTTTTT.

The J gene is TRBJ1-3, the V gene TRBV9, with 9 bases that match TRBD1. J lost 4 bases, V lost 0 bases, and 5 bases had no gene match. The CDR3 length is 16 residues. Germline V gives CDR1 SGDLS, CDR2 YYNGEE. CDR3 sequence reads: CASSVATGGLGNTIYF. The CDR3 region has the DNA TGTGCCAGCAGCGTAGCTACAGGGGGCCTAGGAAACACCATATATTTT.

The J gene is TRBJ2-7, the V gene TRBV29-1, with D perhaps TRBD2 (5 bases). The CDR3 extends over 12 amino acids. Per germline, CDR1 SQVTM and CDR2 ANQGSEA. Trimming left V 1 base short and J 7 bases short, with 11 bases between. This chain's CDR3 is CSVEGGPGEQYF. CDR3 sequence (DNA): TGCAGCGTTGAAGGTGGGCCGGGGGAGCAGTACTTC.

The rearrangement joins TRBV30 to TRBJ1-4; tentative D call: TRBD1 (6 bases). CDR1 is GTSNPN, CDR2 SVGIG, per germline (reference sequence). V gave up 2 bases and J gave up 8 bases, with 6 bases separating them. The CDR3 length is 11 residues. Here the CDR3 reads CAWSQGEKLFF. For the CDR3, the DNA is TGTGCCTGGAGTCAGGGGGAAAAACTGTTTTTT.

This chain uses TRBV21-1 with TRBJ1-6; the DNA was not used to check the table's D call, TRBD1. TRBV21-1 is labeled a pseudogene. CDR3 length: 18 residues. The CDR3 loop is CASAGTGVSSSYNSPLHF. The CDR3 DNA reads TGTGCCAGCGCCGGGACAGGGGTTAGTAGCTCCTATAATTCACCCCTCCACTTT.

This clone appeared a single time. The chain employs TRBV4-1 and TRBJ1-2, with 11 nucleotides matching TRBD1. V trimming: 0 bases; J trimming: 7 bases; junction bases outside the gene matches: 4. The V gene's germline CDR1 is MGHRA and CDR2 YSYEKL. This CDR3 is 15 amino acids long. CDR3 bases: TGCGCCAGCAGCCAAGATTCCGGGACAGGGGGTGGCTACACCTTC. Translating it yields CASSQDSGTGGGYTF.

J is TRBJ1-6 and V is TRBV19, with D possibly TRBD1 on 5 matching bases. V was trimmed by 3 bases and J by 7 bases, leaving 10 bases between them. The CDR3 totals 14 residues. From germline, CDR1 is LNHDA and CDR2 SQIVND (reference sequence). Here the CDR3 DNA reads TGTGCCAGTAGTATGACGGGGGAGAATTCACCCCTCCACTTT. Translated: CASSMTGENSPLHF.

The chain carries TRBV5-1 and TRBJ1-1; 7 bases align to TRBD1. There are 15 residues in the CDR3. V trimming: 3 bases; J trimming: 0 bases; junction bases outside the gene matches: 5. The V gene's germline CDR1 is SGHRS and CDR2 YFSETQ. The CDR3 reads CASSSLQGLNTEAFF. The CDR3 nucleotides read TGCGCCAGCAGCTCTTTACAGGGGCTGAACACTGAAGCTTTCTTT.

The chain joins TRBV4-3 to TRBJ2-7, with 9 nucleotides matching TRBD2. This CDR3 has 15 amino acids. CDR1 LGHNA and CDR2 YSLEER come from the germline V gene. The V and J ends lost 4 bases and 2 bases, in that order; junction bases with no gene match: 6. DNA for the CDR3: TGCGCCAGCAGCCCCGGGGCTAGCGGGACCTACGAGCAGTACTTC. Its translation is CASSPGASGTYEQYF.

The chain combines TRBV7-9 with TRBJ2-2, with 7 bases identical to TRBD1. J gave up 6 bases and V 1 base, and 8 bases lay outside the gene matches. This CDR3 has 16 residues. Germline V gene sequence: CDR1 SEHNR, CDR2 FQNEAQ (reference sequence). The CDR3 coding sequence is TGTGCCAGCAGCTTAGGGGTAAAGGGGGCCGCCGGGGAGCTGTTTTTT. Amino acids: CASSLGVKGAAGELFF.

The chain employs TRBV10-3 and TRBJ2-3; TRBD1 is a possible D gene (6 bases). V was clipped by 3 bases and J by 3 bases, with 13 bases between them. The CDR3 runs to 15 residues. Germline V gene lookup returns CDR1 ENHRY and CDR2 SYGVKD. The CDR3 sequence: CAISDGTGLTDTQYF. The CDR3 coding sequence is TGTGCCATCAGTGATGGAACAGGGTTGACAGATACGCAGTATTTT.

V and J are TRBV19 and TRBJ2-7, with a weak D call TRBD2 (5 bases). The CDR3 has 14 residues. CDR1 and CDR2 (germline): LNHDA, SQIVND (reference sequence). Trimming took 1 base from V and 3 from J, leaving 10 bases between them. DNA of the CDR3: TGTGCCAGTAGTATAGCCTACGAGGGCTACGAGCAGTACTTC. This encodes CASSIAYEGYEQYF.

The count of this clone is one. The chain employs TRBV19 and TRBJ2-1; 12 positions match TRBD2. The CDR3 runs to 15 residues. Germline CDR1 LNHDA, CDR2 SQIVND (reference sequence). V lost 6 bases to trimming and J lost 8 bases; unmatched junction nucleotides: 8. CDR3 sequence: CASRWTSGAGDEQFF. The CDR3 DNA reads as TGTGCCAGTAGGTGGACTAGCGGGGCGGGGGATGAGCAGTTCTTC.

V gene TRBV7-2 combines with J gene TRBJ2-7; 8 bases are a match to TRBD1. The germline gives CDR1 SGHTA, CDR2 FQGNSA. The CDR3 sequence is 12 residues long. Trimming at V came to 4 bases and at J to 7 bases, leaving 3 bases not matched to a gene. DNA for the CDR3: TGTGCCAGCAGCTCGACAGGGGTAGAGCAGTACTTC. It codes for CASSSTGVEQYF. The variable domain in full, completed from reference TRBV7-2 and TRBJ2-7, reads GAGVSQSPSNKVTEKGKDVELRCDPISGHTALYWYRQSLGQGLEFLIYFQGNSAPDKSGLPSDRFSAERTGGSVSTLTIQRTQQEDSAVYLCASSSTGVEQYFGPGTRLTVT.

The sample holds one count of this clone. This chain links TRBV7-9 with TRBJ1-6; TRBD1 agrees at 7 bases. Germline values: CDR1 SEHNR, CDR2 FQNEAQ (reference sequence). V shed 8 bases and J 7 bases; nucleotides not matched to a gene: 8. The CDR3 contains 14 residues. In DNA, the CDR3 is TGTGCCAGCGGTAGGACAGGTCACAATTCACCCCTCCACTTT. Translation: CASGRTGHNSPLHF.

V is TRBV9 and J is TRBJ2-1; 12 bases agree with TRBD2. The CDR3 sequence is 16 residues long. After removal of 4 bases from V and 7 bases from J, the junction contained 9 bases not matched to a gene. Germline V gives CDR1 SGDLS, CDR2 YYNGEE. The CDR3 spells CASSLWTSGNENEQFF. The CDR3 DNA reads as TGTGCCAGCAGCCTCTGGACTAGCGGGAATGAGAATGAGCAGTTCTTC. Full variable domain (missing parts from reference TRBV9 and TRBJ2-1): DSGVTQTPKHLITATGQRVTLRCSPRSGDLSVYWYQQSLDQGLQFLIQYYNGEERAKGNILERFSAQQFPDLHSELNLSSLELGDSALYFCASSLWTSGNENEQFFGPGTRLTVL.